Below, 26 T cell receptor beta chains from the same sample are listed, as sequenced in a study of blood T cell repertoires in COVID-19. The data were produced by immunoSEQ multiplex PCR, yet TCRdb's version contains in-frame clones alone and is incomplete. Of more than 150,000 clones in the sample, about four fifths were seen once. Sample: peripheral blood. All receptors come from a man younger than 35 with active or convalescent COVID-19.

V and J are TRBV3-1 (or the pseudogene TRBV3-2) and TRBJ2-7, with unresolved D. The germline V gene has CDR1 LGHDT and CDR2 YNNKEL (reference sequence). The V gene lost 2 bases and the J gene lost 3 bases, with 8 bases spanning the gap. The CDR3 consists of 13 residues. The CDR3 region is CASSQRGGYEQYF. CDR3 in DNA: TGTGCCAGCAGCCAAAGAGGCGGCTACGAGCAGTACTTC.

This sequence joins TRBV7-9 and TRBJ2-3; D perhaps matches TRBD1 (5 bases). There are 15 residues in the CDR3. V was trimmed by 3 bases and J by 0 bases, leaving 10 bases between them. Germline CDR1 is SEHNR and CDR2 is FQNEAQ (reference sequence). In DNA, the CDR3 is TGTGCCAGCAGCTTGCGACAGTTTAGCACAGATACGCAGTATTTT. Protein product: CASSLRQFSTDTQYF.

V usage is TRBV3-1 (or the pseudogene TRBV3-2) and J usage is TRBJ1-5; D remains unclear. This CDR3 is built from 13 residues. The V gene's germline CDR1 is LGHDT and CDR2 YNNKEL (reference sequence). The V gene lost 5 bases and the J gene lost 5 bases, with 10 bases spanning the gap. The chain's CDR3 is CASSFTIDQPQHF. In nucleotides, the CDR3 is TGTGCCAGCAGCTTCACTATCGATCAGCCCCAGCATTTT.

This clone has only a few counts. The chain employs TRBV7-8 and TRBJ2-7; D possibly corresponds to TRBD1 (6 bases). The V gene's germline CDR1 is SGHVS and CDR2 FQNEAQ. The CDR3 is 13 residues long. V gave up 4 bases and J gave up 3 bases, with 10 bases separating them. Here the CDR3 reads CASSSRTVYEQYF. The CDR3 nucleotides read TGTGCCAGCAGCTCCCGGACAGTCTACGAGCAGTACTTC.

This clone showed up just a few times. The chain has TRBV3-1 (or the pseudogene TRBV3-2) and TRBJ2-5; TRBD2 matches 9 bases. Trimming took 1 base from V and 5 from J; bases not matched to a gene: 8. CDR1 LGHDT and CDR2 YNNKEL come from the germline V gene (reference sequence). There are 16 residues in the CDR3. Here the CDR3 reads CASSQVWREGSETQYF. In DNA, the CDR3 is TGTGCCAGCAGCCAAGTCTGGCGGGAGGGTAGTGAGACCCAGTACTTC.

V and J are TRBV12-3 or TRBV12-4 and TRBJ1-2, with 8 bases lining up with TRBD1. This CDR3 has 13 residues. V trimming: 6 bases; J trimming: 7 bases; junction bases outside the gene matches: 7. CDR3 DNA: TGTGCCAGCAGAACGACAGGGGATCCTGGCTACACCTTC. It encodes CASRTTGDPGYTF.

This clone came up a few times. The J gene is TRBJ2-3, the V gene TRBV21-1; TRBD2, as called in the table, went unchecked against the DNA. TRBV21-1 represents a pseudogene. This CDR3 has 17 amino acids. The CDR3 spells CASSSPVGGRAGDTQYF. In DNA form, the CDR3 reads TGTGCCAGCAGCTCCCCCGTCGGAGGGAGGGCCGGGGATACGCAGTATTTT.

The chain combines TRBV10-3 with TRBJ2-3; possible D gene TRBD1, 6 bases. The germline V gene encodes CDR1 ENHRY and CDR2 SYGVKD. CDR3 length: 20 residues. The V gene lost 2 bases and the J gene lost 0 bases, with 24 bases spanning the gap. The CDR3 loop reads CAISEPRQDYIFSSTDTQYF. As DNA, the CDR3 is TGTGCCATCAGTGAGCCACGACAGGATTATATATTTTCTAGCACAGATACGCAGTATTTT.

The rearrangement links TRBV21-1 to TRBJ2-3; TRBD2 is the table's D call, not checked against the DNA. TRBV21-1 is annotated as a pseudogene. The CDR3 length is 14 residues. The CDR3 loop is CASSKGLATDTQYF. The DNA of the CDR3 is TGTGCCAGCAGCAAAGGACTAGCCACAGATACGCAGTATTTT.

This chain uses TRBV5-6 with TRBJ1-2; 9 positions match TRBD1. Germline loops: CDR1 SGHDT, CDR2 YYEEEE. This CDR3 is 17 amino acids long. V lost 3 bases, J lost 1 base, and 10 bases stayed unmatched. CDR3 nucleotides: TGTGCCAGCAGCTCACGTACAACAGGGGGCGGTAACTATGGCTACACCTTC. Residues: CASSSRTTGGGNYGYTF.

V and J are TRBV6-5 and TRBJ2-7; D perhaps matches TRBD2 (6 bases). Germline-derived CDR1 and CDR2 are MNHEY and SVGAGI. There are 15 residues in the CDR3. V gave up 4 bases and J gave up 0 bases, with 13 bases separating them. The CDR3 loop reads CASSSRLETSYEQYF. Here the CDR3 DNA reads TGTGCCAGCAGTTCAAGACTAGAAACCTCCTACGAGCAGTACTTC.

The gene calls are TRBV4-3 and TRBJ2-1; a weak D match, TRBD2 (5 bases). V lost 0 bases to trimming and J lost 7 bases, with 16 bases between them. This CDR3 spans 16 amino acids. From germline, CDR1 is LGHNA and CDR2 YSLEER. For the CDR3, the DNA is TGCGCCAGCAGCCAAGACCTGGGTCCGGGGTTGAATGAGCAGTTCTTC. It translates to CASSQDLGPGLNEQFF.

The chain recombines TRBV27 with TRBJ2-7; D is unresolved. This CDR3 is built from 15 residues. V was trimmed by 8 bases and J by 0 bases, leaving 17 bases between them. Germline V CDR1 and CDR2: MNHEY, SMNVEV (reference sequence). CDR3 sequence: CASYPGLTSSYEQYF. The CDR3 nucleotides read TGTGCCAGCTACCCCGGTCTTACGAGCTCCTACGAGCAGTACTTC.

This chain connects TRBV6-1 to TRBJ1-1, with a possible D match to TRBD1 (6 bases). The germline V gene encodes CDR1 MNHNS and CDR2 SASEGT. V lost 4 bases and J lost 3, with 21 bases in between. This CDR3 spans 17 amino acids. This CDR3 is CASSAGVYRLGYTEAFF. CDR3 sequence (DNA): TGTGCCAGCAGTGCAGGGGTTTATCGGCTGGGGTACACTGAAGCTTTCTTT.

J is TRBJ2-1 and V is TRBV25-1; D not certain. Germline CDR1 is MGHDK and CDR2 is SYGVNS. This CDR3 is built from 14 residues. Trimming pared 6 bases from V and 4 bases from J, leaving 13 bases between. CDR3 sequence reads: CASSLSTLYNEQFF. CDR3 bases: TGTGCCAGCAGCCTGTCGACACTTTACAATGAGCAGTTCTTC.

The V gene is TRBV6-5, the J gene TRBJ2-7; the D gene is possibly TRBD1 (5 bases). Germline V gene lookup returns CDR1 MNHEY and CDR2 SVGAGI. This CDR3 is 12 amino acids long. Trimming left V 6 bases short and J 7 bases short, with 13 bases between. CDR3 protein: CASSPQGREQYF. The CDR3 DNA reads as TGTGCCAGCAGCCCGCAGGGCCGGGAGCAGTACTTC.

The chain is built from TRBV7-2 and TRBJ1-3, with 8 bases fitting TRBD1. The germline V gene has CDR1 SGHTA and CDR2 FQGNSA. The CDR3 has 15 amino acids. With 4 bases clipped from V and 3 bases from J, the junction kept 5 bases outside the gene matches. CDR3 in amino acids: CASSSQGAYGNTIYF. The CDR3 DNA sequence: TGTGCCAGCAGCTCCCAGGGGGCGTATGGAAACACCATATATTTT.

The V call is TRBV7-8, the J call TRBJ1-1; maybe TRBD1 (5 bases). This CDR3 is 14 amino acids long. Germline loops: CDR1 SGHVS, CDR2 FQNEAQ. V lost 5 bases, J lost 7 bases, and 17 bases lay in between. The DNA of the CDR3 is TGTGCCAGCAGCGCCCCAGGGTATCAGGGTGAAGCTTTCTTT. Translating gives CASSAPGYQGEAFF.

This chain joins TRBV7-8 and TRBJ1-5; tentative D call: TRBD1 (5 bases). V lost 2 bases, J lost 5 bases, and 19 bases lay in between. Per germline, CDR1 SGHVS and CDR2 FQNEAQ. This CDR3 is 17 amino acids long. The DNA for the CDR3 is TGTGCCAGCAGCTTAACCATCGCGGGGGGAAGAGATCAGCCCCAGCATTTT. Amino acid sequence: CASSLTIAGGRDQPQHF.

The CDR3 protein is CASSRGQGPLYEQYF. The CDR3 nucleotides are TGTGCCAGCTCCCGGGGACAGGGGCCTCTCTACGAGCAGTACTTC. This chain uses TRBV18 with TRBJ2-7, with 10 bases aligning to TRBD1. Trimming took 6 bases from V and 3 from J; bases not matched to a gene: 8. Germline V gene sequence: CDR1 KGHSH, CDR2 LQKENI. The CDR3 covers 15 residues. The whole variable domain, filled in from reference TRBV18 and TRBJ2-7, reads NAGVMQNPRHLVRRRGQEARLRCSPMKGHSHVYWYRQLPEEGLKFMVYLQKENIIDESGMPKERFSAEFPKEGPSILRIQQVVRGDSAAYFCASSRGQGPLYEQYFGPGTRLTVT.

This sequence joins TRBV7-7 and TRBJ2-2; 11 bases are shared with TRBD1. The germline gives CDR1 SSHAT, CDR2 FNYEAQ (reference sequence). Trimming cost V 5 bases and J 6 bases; bases outside gene matches: 8. The CDR3 sequence is 16 residues long. The CDR3 DNA sequence: TGTGCCAGCAGCCCCGCCCCGGGACAGGGGGCCGGGGAGCTGTTTTTT. It specifies CASSPAPGQGAGELFF.

This clone turned up a few times. The chain uses TRBV12-3 or TRBV12-4 and TRBJ1-2; D ambiguous. The CDR3 length is 13 residues. Trimming left V 7 bases short and J 6 bases short, with 15 bases between. The CDR3 loop is CASNKTPWDGYTF. The CDR3 DNA reads as TGTGCCAGCAACAAGACACCTTGGGATGGCTACACCTTC.

This chain links TRBV3-1 (or the pseudogene TRBV3-2) with TRBJ2-6; no reliable D call. Germline CDR1 reads LGHDT; CDR2 reads YNNKEL (reference sequence). This CDR3 has 13 amino acids. Trimming removed 8 bases from V and 2 bases from J, with 7 bases in between. The CDR3 coding sequence is TGTGCCAGCGCTTCTACTGGGGCCAACGTCCTGACTTTC. It is translated as CASASTGANVLTF.

This clone was seen only once. The chain links TRBV5-1 to TRBJ2-5; weak D call: TRBD1 (6 bases). Trimming removed 2 bases at V and 5 bases at J, with 19 bases between. Germline CDR1 reads SGHRS; CDR2 reads YFSETQ. CDR3 length: 16 residues. The CDR3 is CASSFDGGADLETQYF. The DNA of the CDR3 is TGCGCCAGCAGCTTTGATGGGGGCGCAGACTTGGAGACCCAGTACTTC.

The CDR3 reads CASSPGGRYEQYF. The CDR3 DNA is TGCGCCAGCAGCCCAGGAGGGCGGTACGAGCAGTACTTC. This sequence joins TRBV5-1 and TRBJ2-7; weak D call: TRBD2 (6 bases). CDR3 length equals 13 residues. Trimming took 4 bases from V and 4 from J, leaving 12 bases between them. Germline-derived CDR1 and CDR2 are SGHRS and YFSETQ.

The chain joins TRBV29-1 to TRBJ2-1, with 9 nucleotides matching TRBD2. V lost 1 base, J lost 13 bases, and 2 bases stayed unmatched. Germline lookup yields CDR1 SQVTM and CDR2 ANQGSEA. The CDR3 covers 11 residues. The CDR3 sequence: CSVEVAGDQFF. DNA for the CDR3: TGCAGCGTTGAAGTAGCGGGAGATCAGTTCTTC.